Described below is a single T cell receptor beta chain sequence and its context. The CDR3 contains 13 residues. Trimming removed 5 bases from V and 6 bases from J, with 14 bases in between. Germline CDR1 reads LNHNV; CDR2 reads YYDKDF (reference sequence). This sample stems from a study of T cells in Graves' hyperthyroidism and ophthalmopathy. Overall study: Peripheral blood was drawn at first diagnosis, prior to all treatment.

Any patient presenting with uncontrolled infection, other autoimmune disease, pregnancy or lactation was left out. PBMCs were collected from a roughly 9.7 ml volume of fresh peripheral blood. RNA transcripts provided the source from which TCR beta CDR3 regions were amplified. The HTBI set primed first-round TCR CDR3 RT-PCR. TCRdb reprocessed the multiplex PCR reads via MiXCR and lists one record per CDR3 protein. Found here are 370,000 or so distinct CDR3 sequences, approximately 13% of them singletons; the top ten hold under 25%. The clonotype comes from a man aged 30 to 45 with Graves' hyperthyroidism that later progressed to Graves' ophthalmopathy. The V call is TRBV15, the J call TRBJ2-7, with D hard to call. The sample comprised blood. The CDR3 DNA reads TGTGCCACCAGCCCAAACGTGGTCGTCGAGCAGTACTTC. Protein product: CATSPNVVVEQYF. Variable domain in full (rest from reference TRBV15 and TRBJ2-7): DAMVIQNPRYQVTQFGKPVTLSCSQTLNHNVMYWYQQKSSQAPKLLFHYYDKDFNNEADTPDNFQSRRPNTSFCFLDIRSPGLGDTAMYLCATSPNVVVEQYFGPGTRLTVT.